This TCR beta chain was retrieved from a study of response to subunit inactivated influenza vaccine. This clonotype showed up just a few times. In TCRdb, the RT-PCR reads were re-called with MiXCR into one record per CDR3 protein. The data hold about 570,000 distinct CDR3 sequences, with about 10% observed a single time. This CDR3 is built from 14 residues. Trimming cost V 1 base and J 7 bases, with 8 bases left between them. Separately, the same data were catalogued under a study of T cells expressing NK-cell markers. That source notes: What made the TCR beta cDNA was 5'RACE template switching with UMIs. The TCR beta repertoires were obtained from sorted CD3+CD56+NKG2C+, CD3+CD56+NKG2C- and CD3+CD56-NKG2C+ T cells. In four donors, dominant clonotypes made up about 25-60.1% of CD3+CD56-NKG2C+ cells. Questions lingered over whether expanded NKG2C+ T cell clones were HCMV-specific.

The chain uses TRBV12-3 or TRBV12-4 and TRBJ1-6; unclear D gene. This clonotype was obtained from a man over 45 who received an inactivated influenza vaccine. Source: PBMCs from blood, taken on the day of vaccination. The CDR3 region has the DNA TGTGCCAGCAGTTTAGAGGGCCTCAATTCACCCCTCCACTTT. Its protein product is CASSLEGLNSPLHF.